This note documents a single TCR beta chain sequence. Alongside a J-beta primer mix, a sample-barcoded 5' primer served in a second PCR lasting roughly 6 to 11 cycles. TCRdb reanalysed the 5' RACE reads using MiXCR and keeps one entry per CDR3 protein. The sample holds fewer than 2,000,000 distinct CDR3 sequences, about 31% seen once. This sample was taken from a study of blood T cells in healthy people across ages. Germline assignment: CDR1 MNHNY and CDR2 SVGAGI (reference sequence). The CDR3 runs 14 residues. V was trimmed by 6 bases and J by 5 bases, leaving 16 bases between them. The sequence was collected from a woman aged 25-40 years in good health. The sample consisted of blood. The chain joins TRBV6-6 to TRBJ2-5; possible D gene TRBD1, 6 bases. In DNA, the CDR3 is TGTGCCAGCAGCCCAGTTCAAGGGGGTGAGACCCAGTACTTC. Its protein is CASSPVQGGETQYF.